Following are 3 T cell receptor beta chains from one sample sequenced in a study of cytomegalovirus exposure and HLA in healthy donors. Vbeta (60) and Jbeta (13) primers were used in the PCR. Some clones are missing from TCRdb's copy, which holds only in-frame ones; the method was immunoSEQ multiplex PCR. Among under 200,000 clones, roughly 80% were seen once, and the ten largest hold 8.5%. The sequencing input was PBMCs. The receptors derive from a male donor in good health and CMV-seropositive.

V and J are TRBV4-3 and TRBJ2-1; D unresolved. Germline CDR1 reads LGHNA; CDR2 reads YSLEER. The V gene lost 0 bases and the J gene lost 5 bases, with 5 bases spanning the gap. The CDR3 has 13 amino acids. The CDR3 reads CASSQELHNEQFF. The CDR3 region has the DNA TGCGCCAGCAGCCAAGAACTCCACAATGAGCAGTTCTTC.

V gene TRBV9 combines with J gene TRBJ2-2, with 9 bases identical to TRBD1. Germline CDR1 SGDLS, CDR2 YYNGEE. V lost 3 bases and J lost 5; bases outside the gene matches: 17. This CDR3 is built from 19 residues. The CDR3 loop is CASSGGQGPGLSLTGELFF. The CDR3 DNA sequence: TGTGCCAGCAGCGGTGGACAGGGGCCGGGGTTATCTTTGACCGGGGAGCTGTTTTTT.

V usage is TRBV9 and J usage is TRBJ2-3, with D possibly being TRBD2 (7 bases). The CDR3 sequence is 14 residues long. Trimming stripped 0 bases from V and 6 bases from J, with 11 bases between. Germline assignment: CDR1 SGDLS and CDR2 YYNGEE. The CDR3 nucleotides are TGTGCCAGCAGCGTAGGTGGGGGGGCCGATACGCAGTATTTT. It is translated as CASSVGGGADTQYF. The whole variable domain, remainder taken from reference TRBV9 and TRBJ2-3, is DSGVTQTPKHLITATGQRVTLRCSPRSGDLSVYWYQQSLDQGLQFLIQYYNGEERAKGNILERFSAQQFPDLHSELNLSSLELGDSALYFCASSVGGGADTQYFGPGTRLTVL.